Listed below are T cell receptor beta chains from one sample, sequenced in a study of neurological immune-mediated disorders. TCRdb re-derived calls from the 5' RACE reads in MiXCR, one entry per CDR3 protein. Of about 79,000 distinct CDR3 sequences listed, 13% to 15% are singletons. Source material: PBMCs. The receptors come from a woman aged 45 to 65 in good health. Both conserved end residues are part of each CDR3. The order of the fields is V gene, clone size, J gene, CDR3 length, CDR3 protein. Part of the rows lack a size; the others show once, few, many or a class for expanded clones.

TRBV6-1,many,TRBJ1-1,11,CASSEEIEAFF
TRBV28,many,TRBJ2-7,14,CASSPTKPIAWGNF
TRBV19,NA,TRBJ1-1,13,CASSYRAHTEAFF
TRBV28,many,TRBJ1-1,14,CASSLRTGPQVAWF
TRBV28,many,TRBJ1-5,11,CASGPNQPQHF
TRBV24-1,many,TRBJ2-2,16,CATSDFSVAARGELFF
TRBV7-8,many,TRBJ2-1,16,CASSTLSRLGNNEQFF
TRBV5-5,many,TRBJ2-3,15,CASSLGPESTDTQYF
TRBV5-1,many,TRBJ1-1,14,CASSLQGMNTEAFF
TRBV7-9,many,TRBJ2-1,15,CASSFLGPSPNEQFF
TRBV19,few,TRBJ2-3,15,CASSRDQVHTDTQYF
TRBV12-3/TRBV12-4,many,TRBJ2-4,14,CASSLAGPQNIQYF
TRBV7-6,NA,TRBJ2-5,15,CASSLWGGGAETQYF
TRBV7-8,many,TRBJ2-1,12,CASSLRLNEQFF
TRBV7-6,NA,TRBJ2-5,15,CASSRLAGVRETQYF
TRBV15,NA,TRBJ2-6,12,CATSTLANVLTF
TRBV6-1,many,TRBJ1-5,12,CASSQLGQPQHF
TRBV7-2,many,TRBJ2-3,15,CASSLGRVGTDTQYF
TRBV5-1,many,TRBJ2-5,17,CASSLAPGLANQETQYF
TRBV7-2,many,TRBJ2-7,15,CASSSSSGGVYEQYF
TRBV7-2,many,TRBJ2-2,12,CASSLVPGELFF
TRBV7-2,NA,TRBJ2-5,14,CASSSSRDGETQYF
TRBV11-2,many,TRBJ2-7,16,CASSLERRPQSYEQYF
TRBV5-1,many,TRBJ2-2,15,CASSLDRVSTGELFF
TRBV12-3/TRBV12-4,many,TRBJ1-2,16,CASSRGGQWTNYGYTF
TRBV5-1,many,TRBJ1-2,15,CASSPAGALTAGYTF
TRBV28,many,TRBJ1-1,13,CASSRGGTGWSFF
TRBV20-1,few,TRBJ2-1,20,CSARDRLSGPGLSSYNEQFF
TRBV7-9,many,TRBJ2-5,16,CATTPGTPGVLETQYF